The next 11 T cell receptor beta chains were all read from a single sample in a study of control samples from healthy donors and cancer patients. TCRdb's copy holds only in-frame clones and misses some; the assay was immunoSEQ multiplex PCR. The sample includes about 150,000 clones, approximately 94% seen only once; the top ten take around 5.4%. Sequences were obtained from blood. The receptors originated from a man aged 40-55 years in good health.

The genes are TRBV5-1 and TRBJ1-6; perhaps TRBD1 as D (6 bases). The ends were cut back, 4 bases at V and 4 bases at J, with 15 bases in the middle. CDR1 and CDR2 from the germline V gene are SGHRS and YFSETQ. The CDR3 has 16 amino acids. The CDR3 nucleotides are TGCGCCAGCAGCGCCTTAGGGGGATTTTATAATTCACCCCTCCACTTT. Its protein is CASSALGGFYNSPLHF.

This chain links TRBV5-1 with TRBJ1-6; TRBD1 aligns across 7 bases. The CDR3 has 16 amino acids. The V gene's germline CDR1 is SGHRS and CDR2 YFSETQ. V shed 0 bases, J shed 8 bases, and the junction held 8 bases outside the gene matches. The DNA of the CDR3 is TGCGCCAGCAGCTTGGGACAGGGACGCATCGATTCACCCCTCCACTTT. Protein product: CASSLGQGRIDSPLHF.

In its sample, this clone was seen once. The rearrangement joins TRBV28 to TRBJ1-1, with a possible D match to TRBD1 (5 bases). This CDR3 spans 12 amino acids. V shed 6 bases and J shed 11 bases, with 16 bases lying between them. CDR1 and CDR2 (germline): MDHEN, SYDVKM. DNA for the CDR3: TGTGCCAGCAGCTCGACAGCACAGCGGGCTTTCTTT. This codes for CASSSTAQRAFF.

The rearrangement links TRBV13 to TRBJ1-1, with D perhaps matching TRBD1 (6 bases). V dropped 4 bases and J dropped 0 bases, with 12 bases sitting between them. The CDR3 has 15 amino acids. Germline values: CDR1 PRHDT, CDR2 FYEKMQ (reference sequence). In nucleotides, the CDR3 is TGTGCCAGCAGCTCTCGGACAGAACTGAACACTGAAGCTTTCTTT. Protein sequence: CASSSRTELNTEAFF.

This chain links TRBV6-5 with TRBJ1-2; no definite D call. Trimming took 5 bases from V and 10 from J, leaving 20 bases between them. The CDR3 is 14 residues long. Germline lookup yields CDR1 MNHEY and CDR2 SVGAGI. CDR3 loop: CASSIYFGQADYTF. Written as DNA, the CDR3 is TGTGCCAGCAGTATCTATTTCGGCCAGGCTGACTACACCTTC.

J is TRBJ2-2 and V is TRBV24-1; D is possibly TRBD1 (6 bases). Trimming took off 3 bases at V and 3 bases at J, with 19 bases between the two ends. The CDR3 runs to 18 residues. Germline-derived CDR1 and CDR2 are KGHDR and SFDVKD. The CDR3 sequence is CATSDGGYMMPDTGELFF. The CDR3 DNA reads TGTGCCACCAGTGATGGGGGCTATATGATGCCAGACACCGGGGAGCTGTTTTTT.

The chain uses TRBV7-9 and TRBJ2-6; the D gene is possibly TRBD1 (5 bases). Germline V gives CDR1 SEHNR, CDR2 FQNEAQ (reference sequence). CDR3 length: 18 amino acids. With 0 bases removed from V and 4 bases from J, the gap between germline ends came to 16 bases. Here the CDR3 DNA reads TGTGCCAGCAGCTTAGCGTTCAGGGCGCGCCGAGGGGCCAACGTCCTGACTTTC. Its translation: CASSLAFRARRGANVLTF.

This clone was counted a few times. The chain employs TRBV4-2 and TRBJ2-3, with a tentative D call TRBD2 (5 bases). The V and J ends lost 4 bases and 1 base respectively, with 9 bases between them. From germline, CDR1 is LGHNA and CDR2 YNFKEQ. This CDR3 has 14 amino acids. The CDR3 spells CASSPGFGTDTQYF. The CDR3 DNA is TGTGCCAGCAGCCCGGGATTCGGCACAGATACGCAGTATTTT.

The table lists this clone with a count of one. The chain joins TRBV18 to TRBJ1-1; the D gene is possibly TRBD1 (5 bases). The germline gives CDR1 KGHSH, CDR2 LQKENI. Deletions cut 3 bases from V and 3 bases from J, with 17 bases between. The CDR3 extends over 16 amino acids. Here the CDR3 reads CASSPVGGVVDTEAFF. Here the CDR3 DNA reads TGTGCCAGCTCACCGGTGGGAGGGGTTGTGGACACTGAAGCTTTCTTT.

The J gene is TRBJ1-2, the V gene TRBV9, with 11 bases matching TRBD1. Trimming at V came to 4 bases and at J to 7 bases, leaving 9 bases not matched to a gene. The CDR3 length is 15 residues. Looked up from germline, CDR1 is SGDLS and CDR2 is YYNGEE. DNA of the CDR3: TGTGCCAGCAGCCATGGACAGGGGGCTTTGACTGGCTACACCTTC. As protein: CASSHGQGALTGYTF.

V gene TRBV18 combines with J gene TRBJ1-5; 9 bases agree with TRBD1. V shed 6 bases and J 3 bases; nucleotides not matched to a gene: 6. The CDR3 is made up of 15 amino acids. Germline CDR1 KGHSH, CDR2 LQKENI. In DNA, the CDR3 is TGTGCCAGCTCGCACGGGACAGGGAACAATCAGCCCCAGCATTTT. Translation: CASSHGTGNNQPQHF.